The 22 T cell receptor beta chains below all came from one sample that was sequenced in a study of identical twins. Via MiXCR, TCRdb re-called the 5' RACE reads, giving one row per CDR3 protein. The sample carries about 730,000 distinct CDR3 sequences, 21% recorded once. This same sample was also part of a study on T cells expressing NK-cell markers.

Sequenced input: PBMCs. The receptors were sampled from a woman aged 18-35 years in good health.

This clonotype was observed a few times. The V call is TRBV12-3 or TRBV12-4, the J call TRBJ1-2, with D unresolved. V gave up 10 bases and J gave up 7 bases, with 10 bases separating them. The CDR3 has 10 amino acids. The CDR3 spells CATYTGGYTF. For the CDR3, the DNA is TGTGCCACCTACACGGGTGGCTACACCTTC.

The chain couples TRBV19 to TRBJ1-1; 9 bases match TRBD1. The CDR3 length is 17 residues. V was clipped by 6 bases and J by 1 base; unmatched bases: 12. Germline V gene data show CDR1 as LNHDA and CDR2 as SQIVND (reference sequence). In DNA form, the CDR3 reads TGTGCCAGTAGCCAAGTCCCGGGACAGGGATCGAACACTGAAGCTTTCTTT. Its protein product is CASSQVPGQGSNTEAFF.

The chain couples TRBV6-2 or TRBV6-3 to TRBJ2-2, with TRBD2 as a possible D gene (6 bases). Trimming removed 2 bases at V and 4 bases at J, with 11 bases between. Germline V gene data show CDR1 as MNHEY and CDR2 as SVGEGT. CDR3 length: 15 amino acids. DNA for the CDR3: TGTGCCAGCAGTTACAGACTAGTCCCCACCGGGGAGCTGTTTTTT. It encodes CASSYRLVPTGELFF.

The J gene is TRBJ2-1, the V gene TRBV7-8, with D uncertain. This CDR3 comprises 14 residues. Deletions cut 3 bases from V and 7 bases from J, with 13 bases between. CDR1 and CDR2 from the germline V gene are SGHVS and FQNEAQ. The DNA of the CDR3 is TGTGCCAGCAGCTTTGGCAGTGGGCAGAATGAGCAGTTCTTC. Its protein product is CASSFGSGQNEQFF.

This clonotype showed up just a few times. The V call is TRBV25-1, the J call TRBJ2-1, with a tentative D call TRBD2 (6 bases). V was clipped by 2 bases and J by 4 bases, with 15 bases between them. Germline-derived CDR1 and CDR2 are MGHDK and SYGVNS. The CDR3 has 16 residues. In DNA, the CDR3 is TGTGCCAGCAGTGAAGGTGGGGGGTCTTCTTACAATGAGCAGTTCTTC. This translates into CASSEGGGSSYNEQFF.

The rearrangement uses TRBV29-1 and TRBJ2-1, with 8 bases matching TRBD2. The CDR3 consists of 14 residues. Germline CDR1 and CDR2: SQVTM and ANQGSEA. V lost 4 bases, J lost 10 bases, and 12 bases stayed unmatched. The CDR3 nucleotides are TGCAGCGTTGGAGGGTTAGGTCGCGGGAGGGAGCAGTTCTTC. This encodes CSVGGLGRGREQFF.

This clonotype was found a few times. The chain employs TRBV6-1 and TRBJ2-7; 7 bases are a match to TRBD1. The germline CDR1 and CDR2 sequences are MNHNS and SASEGT. J gave up 0 bases and V 6 bases, and 5 bases lay outside the gene matches. The CDR3 sequence is 14 residues long. The CDR3 spells CASSLDRTSYEQYF. CDR3 nucleotides: TGTGCCAGCAGCCTGGACAGGACCTCCTACGAGCAGTACTTC.

J is TRBJ2-1 and V is TRBV20-1; D might be TRBD2 (5 bases). Germline V gene sequence: CDR1 DFQATT, CDR2 SNEGSKA (reference sequence). Between the trimmed V and J ends, which lost 7 bases and 7 bases, there was a span of 8 bases. This CDR3 is 10 amino acids long. The CDR3 region is CSGAGNEQFF. The DNA of the CDR3 is TGCAGTGGGGCGGGTAATGAGCAGTTCTTC.

This chain links TRBV12-3 or TRBV12-4 with TRBJ2-1; D possibly corresponds to TRBD2 (5 bases). Trimming shortened V by 8 bases and J by 9 bases, and 23 bases separated the two germline ends. This CDR3 region has 15 residues. DNA for the CDR3: TGTGCCAGCCTTGGTGAGGGCGCCCTAATCGCTGAGCAGTTCTTC. Encoded protein: CASLGEGALIAEQFF.

In the case of this clonotype: At one end, the junction sequence differs from germline, possibly due to a read error. This chain connects TRBV9 to TRBJ2-1; possible D gene TRBD2, 5 bases. The CDR3 runs 14 residues. The germline V gene encodes CDR1 SGDLS and CDR2 YYNGEE. CDR3 sequence: CASSVALEGWEILF. The CDR3 nucleotides read TGTGCCAGCAGCGTAGCCCTTGAGGGTTGGGAAATTCTCTTC.

This clonotype was recorded only once. This chain links TRBV3-1 with TRBJ2-3; D is perhaps TRBD2 (5 bases). Germline V gene sequence: CDR1 LGHDT, CDR2 YNNKEL (reference sequence). V was cut by 0 bases and J by 1 base, with 11 bases left in between. The CDR3 covers 16 residues. DNA for the CDR3: TGTGCCAGCAGCCAAGATTTAGGGAGAGGCACAGATACGCAGTATTTT. Translation gives CASSQDLGRGTDTQYF.

This clonotype was counted ten times or more. This chain uses TRBV5-1 with TRBJ2-3; 9 positions match TRBD2. V was pared by 4 bases and J by 2 bases, with 5 bases of the junction left unmatched. This CDR3 contains 15 residues. CDR1 is SGHRS and CDR2 is YFSETQ in the germline V gene. CDR3 amino acids: CASSRTSAVTDTQYF. Written as DNA, the CDR3 is TGCGCCAGCAGCAGGACTAGCGCAGTCACAGATACGCAGTATTTT.

The rearrangement links TRBV12-3 or TRBV12-4 to TRBJ2-1, with TRBD2 identical over 10 bases. V gave up 7 bases and J gave up 9 bases; unmatched junction bases: 9. CDR3 length: 14 amino acids. The CDR3 reads CASIAGTSVTEQFF. DNA of the CDR3: TGTGCCAGCATCGCCGGGACTAGCGTGACTGAGCAGTTCTTC.

The chain couples TRBV6-1 to TRBJ2-2, with D possibly matching TRBD1 (6 bases). This CDR3 spans 14 amino acids. V lost 10 bases to trimming and J lost 3 bases, with 15 bases between them. Germline V gene data show CDR1 as MNHNS and CDR2 as SASEGT. The CDR3 loop reads CATSLGGDTGELFF. CDR3 bases: TGTGCCACCTCATTAGGGGGAGACACCGGGGAGCTGTTTTTT.

This clonotype was counted many times. V usage is TRBV5-1 and J usage is TRBJ2-1; D is possibly TRBD1 (5 bases). Germline lookup yields CDR1 SGHRS and CDR2 YFSETQ. V shed 3 bases and J shed 4 bases, with 8 bases lying between them. The CDR3 runs 13 residues. In DNA form, the CDR3 reads TGCGCCAGCAGCTCGACAGCTTACAATGAGCAGTTCTTC. Translation: CASSSTAYNEQFF. Full variable domain (rest looked up from reference TRBV5-1 and TRBJ2-1): KAGVTQTPRYLIKTRGQQVTLSCSPISGHRSVSWYQQTPGQGLQFLFEYFSETQRNKGNFPGRFSGRQFSNSRSEMNVSTLELGDSALYLCASSSTAYNEQFFGPGTRLTVL.

This clonotype was picked up a small number of times. The V and J genes are TRBV9 and TRBJ2-1, with D perhaps matching TRBD2 (6 bases). Trimming left V 0 bases short and J 11 bases short, with 9 bases between. Per germline, CDR1 SGDLS and CDR2 YYNGEE. The CDR3 length is 12 residues. The CDR3 reads CASSVVAEKQFF. The CDR3 DNA reads as TGTGCCAGCAGCGTAGTAGCGGAGAAGCAGTTCTTC. The whole variable domain, remainder taken from reference TRBV9 and TRBJ2-1, is DSGVTQTPKHLITATGQRVTLRCSPRSGDLSVYWYQQSLDQGLQFLIQYYNGEERAKGNILERFSAQQFPDLHSELNLSSLELGDSALYFCASSVVAEKQFFGPGTRLTVL.

Only a few counts were recorded for this clonotype. This rearrangement joins TRBV7-9 to TRBJ2-7; TRBD2 is a possible D gene (6 bases). Per germline, CDR1 SEHNR and CDR2 FQNEAQ (reference sequence). The CDR3 covers 14 residues. Trimming cost V 5 bases and J 0 bases, with 11 bases left between them. CDR3: CASSDTGSSYEQYF. The DNA of the CDR3 is TGTGCCAGCAGCGACACCGGGAGCTCCTACGAGCAGTACTTC.

The chain combines TRBV19 with TRBJ2-3; D remains ambiguous. The germline CDR1 and CDR2 sequences are LNHDA and SQIVND (reference sequence). There are 14 residues in the CDR3. The V and J ends lost 3 bases and 1 base respectively, with 8 bases between them. CDR3 sequence reads: CASSMGSRTDTQYF. As DNA, the CDR3 is TGTGCCAGTAGTATGGGTAGCCGCACAGATACGCAGTATTTT.

This clonotype was found a few times. The V and J genes are TRBV29-1 and TRBJ1-1; D possibly corresponds to TRBD1 (6 bases). This CDR3 has 13 residues. V lost 4 bases and J 8 bases, leaving 17 bases between the germline ends. The germline V gene has CDR1 SQVTM and CDR2 ANQGSEA. The CDR3 sequence: CSVASRGGPEAFF. Written as DNA, the CDR3 is TGCAGCGTTGCCTCACGGGGGGGGCCAGAAGCTTTCTTT.

The chain couples TRBV10-2 to TRBJ2-7, with D possibly being TRBD2 (6 bases). Germline V CDR1 and CDR2: WSHSY, SAAADI. Trimming left V 6 bases short and J 5 bases short, with 14 bases between. The CDR3 runs to 13 residues. CDR3 protein: CASSPGTLNEQYF. The CDR3, as DNA: TGCGCCAGCAGCCCCGGGACTCTCAACGAGCAGTACTTC.

V gene TRBV2 combines with J gene TRBJ2-5; 14 nucleotides line up with TRBD2. V was clipped by 3 bases and J by 3 bases; unmatched bases: 15. CDR1 SNHLY and CDR2 FYNNEI come from the germline V gene. The CDR3 has 20 residues. The CDR3 reads CASSDPPFPGTSGGEETQYF. The CDR3 DNA follows: TGTGCCAGCAGTGATCCACCGTTCCCCGGGACTAGCGGGGGAGAAGAGACCCAGTACTTC.

This clonotype was observed a handful of times. V gene TRBV11-2 combines with J gene TRBJ2-1, with a possible D match to TRBD1 (6 bases). V lost 1 base and J 7 bases, leaving 17 bases between the germline ends. The CDR3 totals 16 residues. Germline CDR1 SGHAT, CDR2 FQNNGV. In nucleotides, the CDR3 is TGTGCCAGCAGCTTAGGCAGGGGCTCCCCGGTAAATGAGCAGTTCTTC. It yields the protein CASSLGRGSPVNEQFF.